Following are 15 T cell receptor beta chains from one sample sequenced in a study of blood T cell repertoires in COVID-19. The assay was immunoSEQ multiplex PCR, and TCRdb's table has in-frame clones only and misses some. Of about 260,000 clones in the sample, around 82% are singletons; the top ten hold approximately 9%. The specimen sequenced was peripheral blood. The receptors derive from a woman aged 50 to 60 who had recovered from COVID-19.

This clone occurred once. The chain carries TRBV9 and TRBJ2-7; 9 bases are shared with TRBD2. V trimming: 2 bases; J trimming: 6 bases; junction bases outside the gene matches: 9. Germline V gives CDR1 SGDLS, CDR2 YYNGEE. This CDR3 has 15 amino acids. In DNA form, the CDR3 reads TGTGCCAGCAGCGTGATAGAGGGACTAGCCGGCGAGCAGTACTTC. Its translation: CASSVIEGLAGEQYF.

V gene TRBV11-2 combines with J gene TRBJ2-3; possibly TRBD2 for D (5 bases). Germline CDR1 reads SGHAT; CDR2 reads FQNNGV. V was shortened by 4 bases and J by 6 bases, with 17 bases between the two germline ends. The CDR3 length is 15 residues. CDR3: CASSSSPGNWDTQYF. DNA of the CDR3: TGTGCCAGCAGCTCATCCCCGGGGAATTGGGATACGCAGTATTTT.

The chain joins TRBV5-1 to TRBJ2-3; 7 positions agree with TRBD1. V lost 5 bases and J lost 2; bases outside the gene matches: 8. CDR1 is SGHRS, CDR2 YFSETQ, per germline. There are 15 residues in the CDR3. CDR3 sequence: CASSSGQAVTDTQYF. As DNA, the CDR3 is TGCGCCAGCAGTTCTGGACAGGCGGTCACAGATACGCAGTATTTT.

CDR3: CASSFTGTTEAFF. The CDR3 DNA reads as TGTGCCAGCAGCTTTACAGGGACCACTGAAGCTTTCTTT. The chain uses TRBV6-2 or TRBV6-3 and TRBJ1-1; weak D call: TRBD1 (6 bases). This CDR3 region has 13 residues. Trimming took 6 bases from V and 4 from J, leaving 12 bases between them. From germline, CDR1 is MNHEY and CDR2 SVGEGT.

The V and J genes are TRBV27 and TRBJ2-3; D gene ambiguous. The CDR3 extends over 15 amino acids. Germline V gene sequence: CDR1 MNHEY, CDR2 SMNVEV (reference sequence). V was trimmed by 4 bases and J by 2 bases, leaving 13 bases between them. The CDR3 loop is CASSSTLLVTDTQYF. In DNA form, the CDR3 reads TGTGCCAGCAGTTCAACTCTCTTAGTCACAGATACGCAGTATTTT.

V and J are TRBV28 and TRBJ1-4; unclear D gene. V was trimmed by 2 bases and J by 10 bases, leaving 8 bases between them. CDR1 and CDR2 from the germline V gene are MDHEN and SYDVKM. The CDR3 spans 12 residues. The CDR3 DNA follows: TGTGCCAGCAGTTTAAGGGAGTCAAAACTGTTTTTT. It is translated as CASSLRESKLFF.

The chain employs TRBV28 and TRBJ1-5; 11 bases match TRBD1. CDR3 length: 14 amino acids. Per the germline V gene, CDR1 is MDHEN and CDR2 is SYDVKM. V was clipped by 3 bases and J by 5 bases; unmatched bases: 0. CDR3 region: CASSLDRGHQPQHF. The DNA for the CDR3 is TGTGCCAGCAGTTTGGACAGGGGGCATCAGCCCCAGCATTTT.

This clone has a handful of counts. J is TRBJ2-2 and V is TRBV9, with unresolved D. The CDR3 consists of 15 residues. Trimming shortened V by 2 bases and J by 0 bases, and 8 bases separated the two germline ends. CDR1 and CDR2 (germline): SGDLS, YYNGEE. The CDR3 sequence is CASSVVQTNTGELFF. DNA for the CDR3: TGTGCCAGCAGCGTCGTGCAGACGAACACCGGGGAGCTGTTTTTT.

The chain employs TRBV5-6 and TRBJ1-1, with TRBD1 matching 7 bases. With V trimmed by 2 bases and J by 2 bases, 9 bases remained unmatched. The CDR3 consists of 16 residues. Germline lookup yields CDR1 SGHDT and CDR2 YYEEEE. CDR3 nucleotide sequence: TGTGCCAGCAGCTTCGGCCCGGGACAGACAAACACTGAAGCTTTCTTT. This encodes CASSFGPGQTNTEAFF.

The rearrangement joins TRBV4-2 to TRBJ2-5; TRBD2 matches at 12 bases. J lost 5 bases, V lost 4 bases, and 17 bases had no gene match. CDR1 and CDR2 (germline): LGHNA, YNFKEQ. The CDR3 has 19 amino acids. CDR3 protein: CASSLKIWLAGGLGETQYF. For the CDR3, the DNA is TGTGCCAGCAGCCTCAAGATATGGCTAGCGGGGGGGCTTGGGGAGACCCAGTACTTC.

The V call is TRBV6-5, the J call TRBJ1-2; 8 nucleotides line up with TRBD1. J gave up 8 bases and V 10 bases, and 9 bases lay outside the gene matches. This CDR3 comprises 12 residues. Germline V gene sequence: CDR1 MNHEY, CDR2 SVGAGI. The CDR3 reads CANRQGSFGYTF. The CDR3 DNA reads as TGTGCCAACCGACAGGGGAGTTTCGGCTACACCTTC.

This chain connects TRBV7-9 to TRBJ2-7, with D perhaps TRBD1 (6 bases). Germline-derived CDR1 and CDR2 are SEHNR and FQNEAQ (reference sequence). The V gene lost 1 base and the J gene lost 2 bases, with 12 bases spanning the gap. This CDR3 comprises 15 residues. Here the CDR3 reads CASSLDQGRTYEQYF. DNA for the CDR3: TGTGCCAGCAGCTTAGATCAGGGGCGAACCTACGAGCAGTACTTC.

CDR3: CASSQAQGNSPLHF. DNA of the CDR3: TGTGCCAGCAGCCAAGCTCAGGGGAACTCACCCCTCCACTTT. This chain uses TRBV3-1 (or the pseudogene TRBV3-2) with TRBJ1-6, with a possible D match to TRBD1 (6 bases). V shed 1 base and J shed 10 bases, with 11 bases lying between them. Germline V gene lookup returns CDR1 LGHDT and CDR2 YNNKEL (reference sequence). The CDR3 spans 14 residues.

J is TRBJ2-3 and V is TRBV7-2; D gene uncertain. The CDR3 covers 14 residues. In germline, CDR1 is SGHTA, CDR2 FQGNSA. Trimming pared 1 base from V and 1 base from J, leaving 6 bases between. The CDR3 region has the DNA TGTGCCAGCAGCTTAGTATTTGGCACAGATACGCAGTATTTT. This codes for CASSLVFGTDTQYF.

The V gene is TRBV7-2, the J gene TRBJ2-5, with 14 bases matching TRBD2. The V and J ends lost 5 bases and 3 bases, in that order; junction bases with no gene match: 11. Germline CDR1 SGHTA, CDR2 FQGNSA. CDR3 length equals 18 residues. This chain's CDR3 is CASSPRLAGGPSEETQYF. For the CDR3, the DNA is TGTGCCAGCAGCCCGCGACTAGCGGGGGGGCCATCGGAAGAGACCCAGTACTTC.